This TCR beta chain was sequenced during a study of blood T cells in healthy people across ages. Sample-barcoded 5' priming and a J-beta primer mix drove a second PCR of roughly 6 to 12 cycles. Each CDR3 protein is one row after TCRdb ran MiXCR on the 5' RACE reads. Of about 760,000 distinct CDR3 sequences listed, 25% are singletons. The data also belong to a second study, concerning T cells of mothers and their children.

Sequenced material: blood. This sequence was found in a boy aged 5-17 years in good health.

This CDR3 reads CASSPVGGTDTQYF. CDR3 DNA sequence: TGTGCCAGCAGTCCGGTAGGGGGCACAGATACGCAGTATTTT. This chain links TRBV6-5 with TRBJ2-3, with D maybe TRBD1 (5 bases). V lost 5 bases and J lost 1, with 10 bases in between. The CDR3 consists of 14 residues. Germline V CDR1 and CDR2: MNHEY, SVGAGI.